This T cell receptor (beta chain) came from a study of blood T cell repertoires in COVID-19. Across the whole study: Sources were T cells, B-cell-depleted T cells, or PBMCs; the material itself was cDNA or gDNA.

Original data processing: Cell counts per sample came from amplifying reference gene primers. Profiling relied on immunoSEQ multiplex PCR, and the TCRdb table lists in-frame clones only, not all of them. The DNA was the basis for D and trimming; V, J and clone size are from that table. The data show around 200,000 clones, about 88% seen once. Sequences were obtained from peripheral blood. The clonotype comes from a man aged 18 to 30 with active or convalescent COVID-19.

CDR3 sequence (DNA): TGTGCCAGCAGTATTGACAGGGCTGGCACAGATACGCAGTATTTT. This gives the protein CASSIDRAGTDTQYF. The chain combines TRBV7-9 with TRBJ2-3, with 7 positions matching TRBD1. The CDR3 has 15 amino acids. V shed 6 bases and J 1 base; nucleotides not matched to a gene: 7. Germline assignment: CDR1 SEHNR and CDR2 FQNEAQ (reference sequence).